This T cell receptor (beta chain) was obtained from a study of OX40 agonist ivuxolimab in advanced cancers. Assay used: immunoSEQ multiplex PCR; TCRdb lists only in-frame clones, some missing. The sample holds some 19,000 clones, 87% seen once. The specimen comprised CD4+ or CD8+ T cells sorted from blood, sampled in a trial of the OX40 agonist ivuxolimab. The receptor comes from an adult with an advanced solid tumor such as melanoma, head and neck, liver or kidney cancer.

The CDR3 spells CASSLGRGYEQYF. The CDR3 region has the DNA TGTGCCAGCAGTTTAGGGCGGGGATACGAGCAGTACTTC. This rearrangement joins TRBV27 to TRBJ2-7; D perhaps matches TRBD2 (6 bases). The CDR3 consists of 13 residues. V lost 2 bases to trimming and J lost 4 bases, with 9 bases between them. Looked up from germline, CDR1 is MNHEY and CDR2 is SMNVEV (reference sequence).